This T cell receptor beta chain was captured in a study of T cells in Graves' hyperthyroidism and ophthalmopathy. TCR beta CDR3 regions were amplified from RNA. First-round RT-PCR targeting the TCR CDR3 was performed with the HTBI primer set. TCRdb re-called the multiplex PCR reads through MiXCR, storing one row per CDR3 protein. The sample yields approximately 400,000 distinct CDR3 sequences, 15% to 19% seen once. Germline V gene lookup returns CDR1 MNHNS and CDR2 SASEGT. J gave up 3 bases and V 7 bases, and 21 bases lay outside the gene matches. The CDR3 loop spans 18 amino acids. This clonotype was found many times. Hyperthyroidism had been newly diagnosed in patients aged 18 to 65, and its duration was under 2 months. It was uncontrolled infection, other autoimmune disease, pregnancy or lactation that excluded patients. Thyroid ultrasound and orbital computed tomography, with clinical symptoms and serum thyroxine and TRAb, informed diagnoses.

Sequences were obtained from blood. This chain uses TRBV6-1 with TRBJ2-7; 7 bases match TRBD1. The sequence came from a woman aged 18-29 years with Graves' hyperthyroidism. The CDR3 sequence: CASIGRDSYPQALYEQYF. CDR3 coding DNA: TGTGCCAGCATCGGCCGGGACAGCTACCCTCAAGCCCTCTACGAGCAGTACTTC.